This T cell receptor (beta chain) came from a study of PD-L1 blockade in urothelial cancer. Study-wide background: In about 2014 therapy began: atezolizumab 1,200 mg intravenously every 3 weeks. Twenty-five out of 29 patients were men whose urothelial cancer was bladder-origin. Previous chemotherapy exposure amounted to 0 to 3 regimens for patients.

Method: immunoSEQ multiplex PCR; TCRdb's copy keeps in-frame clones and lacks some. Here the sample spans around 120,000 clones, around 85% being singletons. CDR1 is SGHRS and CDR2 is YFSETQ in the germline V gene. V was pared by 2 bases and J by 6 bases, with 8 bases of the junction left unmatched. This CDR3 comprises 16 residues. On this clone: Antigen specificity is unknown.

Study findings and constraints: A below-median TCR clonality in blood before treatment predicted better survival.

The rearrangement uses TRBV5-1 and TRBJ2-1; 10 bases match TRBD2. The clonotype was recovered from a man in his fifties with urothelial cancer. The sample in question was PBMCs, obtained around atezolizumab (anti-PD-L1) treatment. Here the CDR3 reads CASSFVASGSFNEQFF. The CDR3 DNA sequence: TGCGCCAGCAGCTTCGTGGCTAGCGGGAGTTTCAATGAGCAGTTCTTC.